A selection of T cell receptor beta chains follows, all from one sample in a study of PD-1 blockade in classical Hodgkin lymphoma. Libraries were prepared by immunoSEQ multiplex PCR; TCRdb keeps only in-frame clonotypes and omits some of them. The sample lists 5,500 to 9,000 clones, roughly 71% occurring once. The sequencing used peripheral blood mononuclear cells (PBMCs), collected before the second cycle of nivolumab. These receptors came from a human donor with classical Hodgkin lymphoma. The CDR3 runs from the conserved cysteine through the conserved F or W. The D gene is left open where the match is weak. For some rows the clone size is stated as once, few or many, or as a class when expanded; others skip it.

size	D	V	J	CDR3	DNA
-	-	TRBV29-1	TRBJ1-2	CSVENRANGYTF	TGCAGCGTTGAAAACAGGGCTAATGGCTACACCTTC
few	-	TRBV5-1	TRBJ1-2	CASRAYGLFATLSNYGYTF	TGCGCCAGCAGAGCCTATGGGCTCTTCGCGACTCTCTCTAACTATGGCTACACCTTC
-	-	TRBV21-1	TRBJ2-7	CASSSRGRREQYF	TGTGCCAGCAGCAGCCGGGGCCGGCGAGAGCAGTACTTC
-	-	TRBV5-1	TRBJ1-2	CASSFAGESGYTF	TGCGCCAGCAGCTTTGCAGGGGAATCAGGCTACACCTTC
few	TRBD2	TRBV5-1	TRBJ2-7	CASSLGLAGSHEQYF	TGCGCCAGCAGCTTGGGACTAGCGGGTTCCCACGAGCAGTACTTC
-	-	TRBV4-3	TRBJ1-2	CASSQDGLLRYGYTF	TGCGCCAGCAGCCAAGACGGTCTCCTCCGGTATGGCTACACCTTC
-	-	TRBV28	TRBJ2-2	CASRGGGTNTGELFF	TGTGCCAGCAGGGGAGGAGGGACGAACACCGGGGAGCTGTTTTTT
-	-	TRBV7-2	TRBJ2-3	CASSLMASVNTDTQYF	TGTGCCAGCAGCTTAATGGCTAGCGTGAACACAGATACGCAGTATTTT
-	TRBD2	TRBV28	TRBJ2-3	CASSYLRGGTDTQYF	TGTGCCAGCAGTTACCTCCGCGGGGGAACAGATACGCAGTATTTT
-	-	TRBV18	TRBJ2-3	CASSPRSTVSTDTQYF	TGTGCCAGCTCACCACGTTCTACAGTAAGCACAGATACGCAGTATTTT
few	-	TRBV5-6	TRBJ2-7	CASSFGAQGITTYEQYF	TGTGCCAGCAGCTTTGGTGCACAGGGAATAACGACCTACGAGCAGTACTTC
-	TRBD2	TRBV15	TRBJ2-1	CATSRASGGLREQFF	TGTGCCACCAGCAGGGCTAGCGGGGGTCTGAGAGAGCAGTTCTTC
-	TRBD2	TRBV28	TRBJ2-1	CASSLLAEAYNEQFF	TGTGCCAGCAGTCTCCTAGCGGAGGCCTACAATGAGCAGTTCTTC
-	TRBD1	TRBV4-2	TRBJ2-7	CASSQEGTGEYYEQYF	TGTGCCAGCAGCCAAGAAGGGACAGGGGAATACTACGAGCAGTACTTC
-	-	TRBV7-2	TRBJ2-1	CASSYGGGTHNEQFF	TGTGCCAGCAGCTATGGGGGGGGCACCCACAATGAGCAGTTCTTC